Described below is a single T cell receptor (beta chain) sequence and its context. The antigen it recognizes is unknown. No much larger clone exists at a distance of one base, and base qualities are not known. The High Capacity cDNA Reverse Transcription Kit was used to reverse transcribe all of the isolated RNA, meaning that expressed TCRB transcripts were what got sequenced. Naive, central memory and regulatory T cell samples underwent deep immunoSEQ sequencing, averaging approximately 3.3 million total reads per sample. Sorted cells were lysed in RLT buffer, and RNA was extracted using DNase-treated RNeasy Micro or Mini kits according to cell number. Each cell subset was processed separately to prevent cross-contamination, with patient and healthy donor samples processed together. The immunoSEQ multiplex PCR was used to amplify TCRB sequences from cDNA, yielding 87-bp fragments that span the CDR3 region. Sequencing of the amplicons was done on the Illumina HiSeq platform. The study's own analysis went as follows. PCR bias was computationally corrected using synthetic template baselines, reads within Hamming distance 2 were collapsed, and singletons that could not be merged were discarded. Reads were aligned to IMGT to assign V, D and J genes, CDR3 length, and insertions or deletions at six rearrangement sites. Within each subset, clonotype counts were normalized to sorted cell number, after which true diversity and Gini coefficients were computed with the tcR R package. Repertoire sharing was quantified using the overlap coefficient calculated on TCRB nucleotide sequences. As a proxy for the pre-selection repertoire, out-of-frame TCRB sequences from naive cells were analyzed. In TCRdb, the immuneACCESS table is reduced to in-frame sequences with V and J assigned. These tables do not hold every clone; where another copy was compared, an unresolved V gene accounts for under half, and the others remain unexplained. That table supplies the V and J calls and clone size; D and trimming were determined from the DNA. The sample table lists roughly 730,000 clones, roughly 13% of them with a count of one. The top ten hold approximately 0.022% of the sample.

A single peripheral blood draw of around 120 mL on average was collected from each donor into heparinised tubes. A BD FACSAria II was used to sort naive, central memory, regulatory and stem cell-like memory CD4+ T cells with a panel that included CD45RO, CCR7, CD25, CD127, CD95 and CD27. A purity above 98% was achieved for all sorted populations. Right away, PBMCs were isolated by Lymphoprep density gradient centrifugation and were stained directly, with no culture step. So that batch effects would be minimized, each experiment stained and sorted samples in pairs, pairing one healthy donor with one patient. The data belong to a study of beta chain features in type 1 diabetes listed by TCRdb under 2018. About the full investigation: Patients and healthy donors did not differ in mean age, gender distribution, total cell number or subset yield. The study compared the TCRB repertoires of sorted circulating CD4+ T cell subsets in recently diagnosed type 1 diabetes patients with those in matched healthy donors. Across all samples, about 110 million sorted cells were examined, and cell number per subset correlated strongly with RNA yield. Whereas all 30 or so donors provided naive and central memory subsets, regulatory and stem cell-like memory subsets were isolated from just 8 patients and roughly 8 healthy donors. What the work shows at the level of the full study, not this receptor alone: HLA sub-analyses involved small numbers of individuals, so any influence of HLA type on TCRB rearrangement remained unresolved. A moderate but significant shortening of TCRB CDR3 length was observed in type 1 diabetes patients in all four CD4+ subsets. Because cDNA rather than genomic DNA was sequenced, highly expressing activated cells could have been over-represented, although no difference in activation and CD3 levels was found between groups. Patients with type 1 diabetes made fewer insertions and deleted more nucleotides at VDJ recombination sites, implying thymic rearrangement abnormalities. Naive, central memory and regulatory TCRB repertoires appeared to be more alike among patients than among healthy donors. PCR might favor shorter templates, but patient and control samples were amplified and corrected together, so any skew would affect both groups equally.

This sequence originates from a man between 18 and 35 years old with type 1 diabetes. Sequenced input: naive CD4+ T cells from blood. Per the publication, the cell subset or site label means: true naive CD4+ T cells.

CDR3 reads: CASTLGTANTEAFF. The DNA sequence follows: TGTGCCAGCACCCTAGGGACAGCGAACACTGAAGCTTTCTTT. The chain is made from TRBV28 and TRBJ1-1; a stretch of 7 junction bases matches TRBD1. The CDR3 holds 14 amino acids from the cysteine to the phenylalanine. This entry keeps only the CDR3 DNA: 42 bases, framed from base 1. Clipping removes 7 bases from V and 1 base from J, with 6 as the unmatched junction base count. CDR1 and CDR2 are drawn from the germline V gene: MDHEN, SYDVKM.